This is a list of T cell receptor beta chains from one sample in a study of long-term antiretroviral therapy in people with HIV. Assay used: immunoSEQ multiplex PCR; TCRdb lists only in-frame clones, some missing. The sample consists of 30,000 to 40,000 clones, 94% of them appearing once. Specimen: unsorted PBMCs, collected 5 to 5.5 years after starting antiretroviral therapy. These receptors all stem from a woman aged 50 to 60 with HIV. The CDR3 runs from the conserved cysteine through the conserved F or W. The order of the fields is D gene, clone size, V gene, J gene, CDR3 DNA, CDR3 protein. The D gene is left open where the match is weak. For some rows the clone size is stated as once, few or many, or as a class when expanded; others skip it.

D: .
size: .
V: TRBV11-2
J: TRBJ2-7
DNA: TGTGCCAGCAGCTTAGATAGGACGGACTACGAGCAGTACTTC
CDR3: CASSLDRTDYEQYF

D: .
size: .
V: TRBV15
J: TRBJ2-5
DNA: TGTGCCACCAGCAGAGGGGGCCAAAAAGAAGAGACCCAGTACTTC
CDR3: CATSRGGQKEETQYF

D: TRBD2
size: .
V: TRBV27
J: TRBJ2-3
DNA: TGTGCCAGCAGTAATCAACTAGCGTCGACCACAGATACGCAGTATTTT
CDR3: CASSNQLASTTDTQYF

D: .
size: .
V: TRBV19
J: TRBJ2-6
DNA: TGTGCCAGTAGTATATCTGGGGGCTCTTCCGGGGCCAACGTCCTGACTTTC
CDR3: CASSISGGSSGANVLTF

D: TRBD1
size: .
V: TRBV6-6
J: TRBJ2-2
DNA: TGTGCCAGCAGCTCCGGGACAGGGTTAAACACCGGGGAGCTGTTTTTT
CDR3: CASSSGTGLNTGELFF

D: TRBD1
size: .
V: TRBV9
J: TRBJ2-7
DNA: TGTGCCAGCAGCGTAGGAGGGGGCGCCTACGAGCAGTACTTC
CDR3: CASSVGGGAYEQYF

D: TRBD2
size: .
V: TRBV6-6
J: TRBJ2-7
DNA: TGTGCCAGCAGTTACAGACTAGCGGGAGGCTACGAGCAGTACTTC
CDR3: CASSYRLAGGYEQYF

D: .
size: .
V: TRBV6-6
J: TRBJ2-1
DNA: TGTGCCAGCAGCCCCTCGAGGTACAATGAGCAGTTCTTC
CDR3: CASSPSRYNEQFF

D: .
size: .
V: TRBV29-1
J: TRBJ1-1
DNA: TGCAGCGTGGGCAGGGAGATCAACACTGAAGCTTTCTTT
CDR3: CSVGREINTEAFF

D: TRBD2
size: .
V: TRBV19
J: TRBJ2-3
DNA: TGTGCCAGTCCACCTCCGTCGAGCGGGGTTTGGGGTACGCAGTATTTT
CDR3: CASPPPSSGVWGTQYF

D: .
size: .
V: TRBV30
J: TRBJ2-3
DNA: TGTGCCTGGAGTGCGGCCCCCGATACGCAGTATTTT
CDR3: CAWSAAPDTQYF

D: .
size: once
V: TRBV5-1
J: TRBJ2-3
DNA: TGCGCCAGCAGCTTAACCTGGGACAGCACAGATACGCAGTATTTT
CDR3: CASSLTWDSTDTQYF

D: .
size: .
V: TRBV4-1
J: TRBJ1-1
DNA: TGCGCCAGCAGCCAAGTGATAGGCATGAACACTGAAGCTTTCTTT
CDR3: CASSQVIGMNTEAFF

D: .
size: .
V: TRBV7-3
J: TRBJ2-3
DNA: TGTGCCAGCAGCCCCCTTGGGGGTGTGGGGATCACAGATACGCAGTATTTT
CDR3: CASSPLGGVGITDTQYF

D: TRBD1
size: .
V: TRBV5-6
J: TRBJ1-1
DNA: TGTGCCAGCAGCGCGGGGACAGGGATGAACACTGAAGCTTTCTTT
CDR3: CASSAGTGMNTEAFF

D: .
size: .
V: TRBV20-1
J: TRBJ2-3
DNA: TGCAGTGCTACTGCCCCCGGTACGCAGTATTTT
CDR3: CSATAPGTQYF

D: .
size: .
V: TRBV11-2
J: TRBJ1-5
DNA: TGTGCCAGCAGCTTAGAGGGCGGTCGGACCCTAAAGCTCCTCAATCAGCCCCAGCATTTT
CDR3: CASSLEGGRTLKLLNQPQHF

D: .
size: once
V: TRBV19
J: TRBJ1-1
DNA: TGTGCCAGTAGTATATGGGCAGGAATGAACACTGAAGCTTTCTTT
CDR3: CASSIWAGMNTEAFF

D: .
size: .
V: TRBV6-5
J: TRBJ2-7
DNA: TGTGCCAGCACCGGCCGGGACGGATCCTACGAGCAGTACTTC
CDR3: CASTGRDGSYEQYF

D: .
size: once
V: TRBV7-9
J: TRBJ1-4
DNA: TGTGCCAGCAGCTTAGCCCACAGCGCACCAACTAATGAAAAACTGTTTTTT
CDR3: CASSLAHSAPTNEKLFF

D: .
size: .
V: TRBV19
J: TRBJ1-2
DNA: TGTGCCAGTAGTATAGCTGCAAGGACTAACTATGGCTACACCTTC
CDR3: CASSIAARTNYGYTF

D: TRBD2
size: .
V: TRBV7-9
J: TRBJ2-1
DNA: TGTGCCAGCAGCTCGGGACTAGCGGGGGGCGAGCAGTTCTTC
CDR3: CASSSGLAGGEQFF

D: TRBD1
size: .
V: TRBV6-1
J: TRBJ1-6
DNA: TGTGCCAGCAACACGGGACAGTATAATTCACCCCTCCACTTT
CDR3: CASNTGQYNSPLHF

D: .
size: .
V: TRBV4-3
J: TRBJ2-1
DNA: TGCGCCAGCAGCCAAGACTTTCTCGGGACGCAGAATGAGCAGTTCTTC
CDR3: CASSQDFLGTQNEQFF

D: .
size: .
V: TRBV6-1
J: TRBJ2-7
DNA: TGTGCCAGCAGTGAATTGGCCAGCACCTACGAGCAGTACTTC
CDR3: CASSELASTYEQYF

D: .
size: .
V: TRBV7-3
J: TRBJ1-1
DNA: TGTGCCAGCAGCTTATCTCCACTGAACACTGAAGCTTTCTTT
CDR3: CASSLSPLNTEAFF

D: .
size: .
V: TRBV5-6
J: TRBJ1-5
DNA: TGTGCCAGCAGCTTTAGATCAGCTCTAAATGGGCCCCAGCATTTT
CDR3: CASSFRSALNGPQHF

D: .
size: .
V: TRBV6-5
J: TRBJ2-1
DNA: TGTGCCAGCAGCCCGAACAGTCACAATGAGCAGTTCTTC
CDR3: CASSPNSHNEQFF

D: .
size: .
V: TRBV2
J: TRBJ1-5
DNA: TGTGCCAGCAGTGAAGGGAGGAAGAATCAGCCCCAGCATTTT
CDR3: CASSEGRKNQPQHF

D: TRBD2
size: .
V: TRBV28
J: TRBJ2-5
DNA: TGTGCCAGCAGTTCGTTCGGGGGGGAGAATAAAGAGACCCAGTACTTC
CDR3: CASSSFGGENKETQYF

D: TRBD2
size: .
V: TRBV6-6
J: TRBJ2-5
DNA: TGTGCCAGCATTCTAAGCGGGGCACAAGAGACCCAGTACTTC
CDR3: CASILSGAQETQYF

D: .
size: .
V: TRBV11-2
J: TRBJ2-7
DNA: TGTGCCAGCAGCCCGTCTCTCAGCGAGCAGTACTTC
CDR3: CASSPSLSEQYF

D: .
size: .
V: TRBV6-5
J: TRBJ2-5
DNA: TGTGCCAGCAGTGTCGTGGGGGAGACCCAGTACTTC
CDR3: CASSVVGETQYF

D: TRBD2
size: .
V: TRBV7-3
J: TRBJ2-5
DNA: TGTGCCAGCAGCTTGGGGGGGTTTCAAGAGACCCAGTACTTC
CDR3: CASSLGGFQETQYF

D: .
size: .
V: TRBV12-5
J: TRBJ1-1
DNA: TGTGCTAGTGGTTGGACCGTCCTTGAAACGAACACTGAAGCTTTCTTT
CDR3: CASGWTVLETNTEAFF

D: TRBD2
size: few
V: TRBV5-4
J: TRBJ2-6
DNA: TGTGCCAGCAGCTTGGGGGCCCGGGGCGGGGGTAGCTCTGGGGCCAACGTCCTGACTTTC
CDR3: CASSLGARGGGSSGANVLTF

D: TRBD1
size: .
V: TRBV4-1
J: TRBJ2-7
DNA: TGCGCCAGCAGCCAAGAAGGGACAGGATACTACGAGCAGTACTTC
CDR3: CASSQEGTGYYEQYF

D: .
size: few
V: TRBV30
J: TRBJ1-2
DNA: TGTGCCGGACAGTCCGAAAGACTCTATGGCTACACCTTC
CDR3: CAGQSERLYGYTF

D: TRBD1
size: .
V: TRBV5-6
J: TRBJ1-2
DNA: TGTGCCAGCAGTTCTGCCGGGACAGGGGGCGGCGGCGGCTACACCTTC
CDR3: CASSSAGTGGGGGYTF

D: .
size: .
V: TRBV6-5
J: TRBJ2-2
DNA: TGTGCCAGCAGTTACTCGGCAGAGAACACCGGGGAGCTGTTTTTT
CDR3: CASSYSAENTGELFF

D: .
size: .
V: TRBV5-1
J: TRBJ2-3
DNA: TGCGCCAGCCTCCTGGGGGGGCGCACAGATACGCAGTATTTT
CDR3: CASLLGGRTDTQYF

D: .
size: .
V: TRBV11-1
J: TRBJ2-5
DNA: TGTGCCAGCAGCTTAGCGGAGACCCAGTACTTC
CDR3: CASSLAETQYF

D: .
size: .
V: TRBV14
J: TRBJ2-5
DNA: TGTGCCAGCAGCCAAGATAGGTCGTACCCGCAGTACTTC
CDR3: CASSQDRSYPQYF

D: .
size: .
V: TRBV7-2
J: TRBJ2-3
DNA: TGTGCCAGCAGCTTGGGGCCAGATTACACAGATACGCAGTATTTT
CDR3: CASSLGPDYTDTQYF

D: .
size: .
V: TRBV21-1
J: TRBJ1-4
DNA: TGTGCCAGCAGCAAGTTTACATTTGCAACTAATGAAAAACTGTTTTTT
CDR3: CASSKFTFATNEKLFF

D: TRBD1
size: .
V: TRBV5-5
J: TRBJ2-7
DNA: TGTGCCAGCAGCTTGGACGGGACAGGGGCCTACGAGCAGTACTTC
CDR3: CASSLDGTGAYEQYF

D: TRBD1
size: .
V: TRBV9
J: TRBJ1-4
DNA: TGTGCCAGCAGCCACAGGGGCTCTAATGAAAAACTGTTTTTT
CDR3: CASSHRGSNEKLFF

D: .
size: .
V: TRBV19
J: TRBJ1-4
DNA: TGTGCCAGTAGTCCGTTCACAGGAACTAATGAAAAACTGTTTTTT
CDR3: CASSPFTGTNEKLFF

D: .
size: .
V: TRBV5-1
J: TRBJ1-2
DNA: TGCGCCAGCAGCTTTACGGAAACTAACTATGGCTACACCTTC
CDR3: CASSFTETNYGYTF

D: TRBD1
size: .
V: TRBV6-5
J: TRBJ2-5
DNA: TGTGCCAGCAGTTACTCGGACAGGCCAAGATTGGAGACCCAGTACTTC
CDR3: CASSYSDRPRLETQYF

D: .
size: .
V: TRBV15
J: TRBJ2-2
DNA: TGTGCCACCAGCAGAGATAGATCGAACACCGGGGAGCTGTTTTTT
CDR3: CATSRDRSNTGELFF

D: .
size: .
V: TRBV6-6
J: TRBJ1-4
DNA: TGTGCCAGCAGTTTTGGACAGTCCCTAGCTGAAAAACTGTTTTTT
CDR3: CASSFGQSLAEKLFF

D: .
size: .
V: TRBV5-1
J: TRBJ2-1
DNA: TGCGCCAGCAGCTTGATACAGGGCAATGAGCAGTTCTTC
CDR3: CASSLIQGNEQFF

D: TRBD1
size: .
V: TRBV7-8
J: TRBJ1-2
DNA: TGTGCCAGCAGCTTAGGGACAGGGCCCTATGGCTACACCTTC
CDR3: CASSLGTGPYGYTF

D: .
size: .
V: TRBV7-9
J: TRBJ1-6
DNA: TGTGCCAGCAGCTTAGCGGTCTCAGTTAATTCACCCCTCCACTTT
CDR3: CASSLAVSVNSPLHF